The 10 T cell receptor beta chains listed next were all sequenced from one sample in a study of cytomegalovirus exposure and HLA in healthy donors. PCR primers comprised 60 Vbeta and 13 Jbeta primers. Assay: immunoSEQ multiplex PCR; the TCRdb copy retains only in-frame clones and omits some. This table has approximately 110,000 clones, roughly 85% appearing once. Sequenced: PBMCs. All receptors come from a woman aged 40 to 50 in good health and CMV-seronegative.

This clone has only a few counts. The chain employs TRBV6-6 and TRBJ2-4; D may be TRBD2 (6 bases). CDR1 and CDR2 (germline): MNHNY, SVGAGI (reference sequence). This CDR3 has 15 residues. The V and J ends lost 5 bases and 0 bases respectively, with 11 bases between them. This chain's CDR3 is CASSQPGVAKNIQYF. In DNA, the CDR3 is TGTGCCAGCAGTCAGCCGGGAGTAGCCAAAAACATTCAGTACTTC.

V usage is TRBV5-1 and J usage is TRBJ2-6; 9 nucleotides line up with TRBD1. The germline V gene encodes CDR1 SGHRS and CDR2 YFSETQ. This CDR3 has 20 residues. After removal of 2 bases from V and 1 base from J, the junction contained 13 bases not matched to a gene. CDR3 coding DNA: TGCGCCAGCAGCTTATCATCCTCCGGGACAGGGAATTCTGGGGCCAACGTCCTGACTTTC. Its translation: CASSLSSSGTGNSGANVLTF.

This clone was recorded a few times. The chain couples TRBV9 to TRBJ2-3; tentative D call: TRBD2 (7 bases). The CDR3 is 17 amino acids. Germline lookup yields CDR1 SGDLS and CDR2 YYNGEE. V lost 0 bases and J lost 0, with 14 bases in between. CDR3 nucleotides: TGTGCCAGCAGCGTAGACGGCGGGGGCTCTAGCACAGATACGCAGTATTTT. Amino acids: CASSVDGGGSSTDTQYF. Based on the CDR3 plus reference TRBV9 and TRBJ2-3, the full variable domain is DSGVTQTPKHLITATGQRVTLRCSPRSGDLSVYWYQQSLDQGLQFLIQYYNGEERAKGNILERFSAQQFPDLHSELNLSSLELGDSALYFCASSVDGGGSSTDTQYFGPGTRLTVL.

The chain recombines TRBV5-1 with TRBJ2-4, with TRBD1 matching 8 bases. The V gene's germline CDR1 is SGHRS and CDR2 YFSETQ. Losses at the gene ends were 0 bases for V and 8 bases for J; bases not matched to a gene: 7. The CDR3 has 15 amino acids. The CDR3 loop reads CASSLGLTGGDIQYF. The CDR3 bases are TGCGCCAGCAGCTTGGGACTCACAGGGGGAGACATTCAGTACTTC.

The V gene is TRBV29-1, the J gene TRBJ1-1, with 8 bases that match TRBD1. After removal of 3 bases from V and 1 base from J, the junction contained 4 bases not matched to a gene. The V gene's germline CDR1 is SQVTM and CDR2 ANQGSEA. The length of the CDR3 is 14 residues. Written as DNA, the CDR3 is TGCAGCGTTGACCTGGGACAGGCGAACACTGAAGCTTTCTTT. Translation gives CSVDLGQANTEAFF.

In this sample, this clone turned up a few times. The chain combines TRBV2 with TRBJ1-2; D call uncertain. This CDR3 comprises 13 residues. The V gene lost 3 bases and the J gene lost 0 bases, with 5 bases spanning the gap. CDR1 is SNHLY, CDR2 FYNNEI, per germline. The CDR3 region has the DNA TGTGCCAGCAGTGATAGAGCTAACTATGGCTACACCTTC. Its translation: CASSDRANYGYTF.

This rearrangement joins TRBV27 to TRBJ2-7, with a weak D call TRBD1 (6 bases). CDR1 and CDR2 (germline): MNHEY, SMNVEV (reference sequence). V lost 0 bases and J lost 4, with 16 bases in between. The CDR3 covers 16 residues. This chain's CDR3 is CASSLSSRGNIYEQYF. The CDR3 DNA reads TGTGCCAGCAGTTTATCGAGCAGGGGAAATATATACGAGCAGTACTTC.

V is TRBV7-9 and J is TRBJ1-1, with 9 bases aligning to TRBD1. J was trimmed by 2 bases and V by 5 bases; bases with no gene match: 6. This CDR3 contains 15 residues. Germline-derived CDR1 and CDR2 are SEHNR and FQNEAQ (reference sequence). CDR3 loop: CASSSGQGTNTEAFF. In DNA form, the CDR3 reads TGTGCCAGCAGCAGCGGACAGGGGACCAACACTGAAGCTTTCTTT.

Comment on this clone: Other DNA sequences in the same sample also yield this CDR3. The chain carries TRBV2 and TRBJ2-7; tentative D call: TRBD1 (6 bases). CDR1 and CDR2 (germline): SNHLY, FYNNEI. The CDR3 contains 14 residues. V lost 3 bases and J lost 3, with 12 bases in between. The CDR3 region has the DNA TGTGCCAGCAGTGAGGAGGCAGGGGTCTACGAGCAGTACTTC. It encodes CASSEEAGVYEQYF. Variable domain in full (rest from reference TRBV2 and TRBJ2-7): EPEVTQTPSHQVTQMGQEVILRCVPISNHLYFYWYRQILGQKVEFLVSFYNNEISEKSEIFDDQFSVERPDGSNFTLKIRSTKLEDSAMYFCASSEEAGVYEQYFGPGTRLTVT.

The V call is TRBV9, the J call TRBJ2-1; 7 bases fit TRBD1. CDR3 length equals 16 residues. Per the germline V gene, CDR1 is SGDLS and CDR2 is YYNGEE. V was clipped by 5 bases and J by 4 bases; unmatched bases: 12. The CDR3 region is CASSEIFGTAYNEQFF. DNA for the CDR3: TGTGCCAGCAGTGAAATTTTCGGGACAGCATACAATGAGCAGTTCTTC.